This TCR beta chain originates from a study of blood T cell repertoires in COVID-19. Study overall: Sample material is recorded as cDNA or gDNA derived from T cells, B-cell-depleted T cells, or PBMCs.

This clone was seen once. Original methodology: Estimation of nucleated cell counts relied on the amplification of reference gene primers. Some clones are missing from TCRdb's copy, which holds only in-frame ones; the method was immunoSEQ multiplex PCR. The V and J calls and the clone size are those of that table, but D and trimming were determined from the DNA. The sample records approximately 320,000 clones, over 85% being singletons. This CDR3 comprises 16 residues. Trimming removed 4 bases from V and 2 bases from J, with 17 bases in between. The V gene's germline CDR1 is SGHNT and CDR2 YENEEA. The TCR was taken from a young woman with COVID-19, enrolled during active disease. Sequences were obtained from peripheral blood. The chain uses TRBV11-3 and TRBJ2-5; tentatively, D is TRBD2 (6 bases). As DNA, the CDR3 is TGTGCCAGCAGCTCGGGGGTACATCTGGGGCAAGAGACCCAGTACTTC. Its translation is CASSSGVHLGQETQYF. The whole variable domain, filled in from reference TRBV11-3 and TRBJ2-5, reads EAGVVQSPRYKIIEKKQPVAFWCNPISGHNTLYWYLQNLGQGPELLIRYENEEAVDDSQLPKDRFSAERLKGVDSTLKIQPAELGDSAVYLCASSSGVHLGQETQYFGPGTRLLVL.